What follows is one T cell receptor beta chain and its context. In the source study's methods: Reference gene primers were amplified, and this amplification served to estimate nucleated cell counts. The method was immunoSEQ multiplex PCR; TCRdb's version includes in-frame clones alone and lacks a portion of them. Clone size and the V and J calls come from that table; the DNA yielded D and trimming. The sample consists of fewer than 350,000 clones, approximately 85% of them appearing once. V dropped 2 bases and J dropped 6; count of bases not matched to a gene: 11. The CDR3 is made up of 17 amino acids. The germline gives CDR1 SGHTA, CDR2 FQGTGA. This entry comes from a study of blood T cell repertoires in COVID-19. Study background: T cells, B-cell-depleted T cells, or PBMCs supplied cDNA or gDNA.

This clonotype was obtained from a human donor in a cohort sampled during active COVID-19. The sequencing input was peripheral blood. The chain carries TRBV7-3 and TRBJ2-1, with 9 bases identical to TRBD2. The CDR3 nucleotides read TGTGCCAGCAGCTTATTGGGGCTAGCGGGGCGGGGCAATGAGCAGTTCTTC. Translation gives CASSLLGLAGRGNEQFF.